The rows below give T cell receptor beta chains drawn from one sample of a study of T cells in Graves' hyperthyroidism and ophthalmopathy. TCRdb reprocessed the multiplex PCR reads with MiXCR, giving one entry per CDR3 protein. The table has roughly 570,000 distinct CDR3 sequences, more than 15% seen once; the top ten hold roughly 6.6%. What was sequenced was blood. Source of these receptors: a woman in her twenties or thirties with Graves' hyperthyroidism. Both conserved end residues are part of each CDR3. The order of the fields is J gene, clone size, CDR3 length, V gene, D gene, CDR3 DNA, CDR3 protein. A D gene is named only where the DNA matches it firmly. Clone size, where shown, is once, few, many, or a class for clones that have expanded.

>TRBJ2-7|many|18|TRBV6-6|NA
TGTGCCAGCAGTTACTCGAAGTCAGGGCTCCTACTATGGGGCGAGCAGTACTTC
CASSYSKSGLLLWGEQYF
>TRBJ1-2|few|14|TRBV10-2|NA
TGCGCCAGCAGTGACCCCTCAGGGGCCCTTTCCCACACCTTC
CASSDPSGALSHTF
>TRBJ2-7|many|19|TRBV12-3/TRBV12-4|TRBD1
TGTGCCAGCAGTTTAGGGGTCCCGGGACAGGGGCTGAGCTCCTACGAGCAGTACTTC
CASSLGVPGQGLSSYEQYF
>TRBJ2-7|many|14|TRBV28|NA
TGTGCCAGCAGTACAAGGACTGATCCCTACGAGCAGTACTTC
CASSTRTDPYEQYF
>TRBJ2-3|many|13|TRBV7-9|NA
TGTGCCAGCAGCCGACGTAGCGTTGATACGCAGTATTTT
CASSRRSVDTQYF
>TRBJ2-3|NA|17|TRBV13|NA
TGTGCCAGCACATTAGGGGGGGGACAGCCGAGTACAGATACGCAGTATTTT
CASTLGGGQPSTDTQYF
>TRBJ2-1|many|15|TRBV12-3/TRBV12-4|TRBD2
TGTGCCAGCAGTTTGCGGGAGTCGGGCTACAATGAGCAGTTCTTC
CASSLRESGYNEQFF
>TRBJ1-6|few|16|TRBV6-1|TRBD1
TGTGCCAGCAGTGGCAGGGGGCGGATATTGGATTCACCCCTCCACTTT
CASSGRGRILDSPLHF
>TRBJ2-1|few|15|TRBV30|TRBD2
TGTGCCTGGAGCCGGGCTAGCGGGAGAGATCGAGCGCAGTTCTTC
CAWSRASGRDRAQFF
>TRBJ2-1|many|16|TRBV15|TRBD2
TGTGCCACCAGCAGAGGTGGCGGGGGTGGACTCAATGAGCAGTTCTTC
CATSRGGGGGLNEQFF